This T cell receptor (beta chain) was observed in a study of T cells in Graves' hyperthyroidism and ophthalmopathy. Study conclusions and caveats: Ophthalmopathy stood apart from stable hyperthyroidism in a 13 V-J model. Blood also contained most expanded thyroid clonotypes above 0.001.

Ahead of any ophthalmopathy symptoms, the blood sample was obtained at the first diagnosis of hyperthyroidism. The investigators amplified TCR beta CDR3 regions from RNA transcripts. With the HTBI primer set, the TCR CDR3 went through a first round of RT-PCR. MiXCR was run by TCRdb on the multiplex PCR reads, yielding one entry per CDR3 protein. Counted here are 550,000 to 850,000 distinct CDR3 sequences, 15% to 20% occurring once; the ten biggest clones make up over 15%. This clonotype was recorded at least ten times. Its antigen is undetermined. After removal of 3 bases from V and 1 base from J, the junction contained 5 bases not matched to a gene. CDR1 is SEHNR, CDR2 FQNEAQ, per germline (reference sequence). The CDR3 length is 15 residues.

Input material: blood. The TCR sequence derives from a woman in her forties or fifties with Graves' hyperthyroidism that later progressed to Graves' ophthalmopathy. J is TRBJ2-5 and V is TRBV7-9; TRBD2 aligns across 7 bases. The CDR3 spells CASSLRGRTQETQYF. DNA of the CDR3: TGTGCCAGCAGCTTGCGGGGGAGAACCCAAGAGACCCAGTACTTC.